The present T cell receptor (beta chain) was sequenced within a study of human T cells and chemical hapten exposure. Using its own MiXCR run on the RACE reads, TCRdb lists one record per CDR3 protein. This table holds 300,000 to 350,000 distinct CDR3 sequences, about 7% found once. Whole-study findings and limits: The number of TCRs above 1 in 1000 frequency did not change after DPC sensitization.

Indicated time point: patch test 1, 2 weeks after DPC sensitization. Described treatment: therapeutic diphenylcyclopropenone sensitization with weekly scalp DPC. This clonotype was seen ten or more times. Its antigen is currently unknown. Sequenced here: whole blood, sampled in connection with sensitization to the hapten diphenylcyclopropenone (DPC). This receptor was identified in a woman under 30 with alopecia areata. Some clones in this sample may be carry-over from other donors' samples.

The CDR3 coding sequence is TGTGCCAGCAGAACCGAGGAGGGGGTAAACTCCTACAATGAGCAGTTCTTC. It specifies CASRTEEGVNSYNEQFF. This chain joins TRBV7-9 and TRBJ2-1; D may match TRBD1 or TRBD2 (6 bases each). Trimming pared 6 bases from V and 0 bases from J, leaving 18 bases between. This CDR3 comprises 17 residues. Germline loops: CDR1 SEHNR, CDR2 FQNEAQ (reference sequence).